Included here is one TCR beta chain sequence, with context. TCR beta CDR3 regions were amplified from RNA. Researchers ran a first-round RT-PCR on the TCR CDR3 using the HTBI primer set. TCRdb itself ran the multiplex PCR reads through MiXCR, one entry per CDR3 protein. The sample includes about 290,000 distinct CDR3 sequences, approximately 15% of them seen just once. V lost 4 bases and J 0 bases, leaving 14 bases between the germline ends. Germline V gene sequence: CDR1 SGHDT, CDR2 YYEEEE. The CDR3 is 15 amino acids. Reasons for excluding patients were uncontrolled infection, other autoimmune disease, pregnancy or lactation. This entry belongs to a study of T cells in Graves' hyperthyroidism and ophthalmopathy.

This receptor was obtained from a man younger than 45 with Graves' hyperthyroidism. Input material: blood. The chain employs TRBV5-6 and TRBJ2-7; D ambiguous. CDR3 DNA: TGTGCCAGCAGCCTGGCCTTTGGGAACTCCTACGAGCAGTACTTC. Protein product: CASSLAFGNSYEQYF.